The 8 T cell receptor beta chains reported below all come from one sample, sequenced in a study of breast tumors, draining lymph nodes, adjacent tissues. MiXCR, applied by TCRdb to the multiplex PCR reads, yields one record per CDR3 protein. Of about 180,000 distinct CDR3 sequences listed, around a third are singletons. Samples came from axillary lymph nodes draining the breast cancer. Sequencing used axillary lymph node tissue. The receptor source for this set is a female donor with breast cancer. Some clones in this sample may be carry-over from other donors' samples.

This clonotype occurred many times. V is TRBV9 and J is TRBJ2-2, with D perhaps TRBD1 (6 bases). This CDR3 region has 15 residues. V lost 3 bases to trimming and J lost 5 bases, with 14 bases between them. Germline V gene lookup returns CDR1 SGDLS and CDR2 YYNGEE. The CDR3 region is CASSGGNRVTGELFF. The CDR3 DNA is TGTGCCAGCAGCGGAGGGAACAGGGTAACCGGGGAGCTGTTTTTT. The complete variable domain, with remaining parts taken from reference TRBV9 and TRBJ2-2, reads DSGVTQTPKHLITATGQRVTLRCSPRSGDLSVYWYQQSLDQGLQFLIQYYNGEERAKGNILERFSAQQFPDLHSELNLSSLELGDSALYFCASSGGNRVTGELFFGEGSRLTVL.

There are many counts of this clonotype. J is TRBJ2-7 and V is TRBV20-1; 10 bases are shared with TRBD2. The germline V gene encodes CDR1 DFQATT and CDR2 SNEGSKA (reference sequence). The CDR3 has 14 residues. With 6 bases clipped from V and 10 bases from J, the junction kept 15 bases outside the gene matches. In nucleotides, the CDR3 is TGCAGTGCACAAAGCGGGAGGGGGAGTGTTGTTCAGTACTTC. This sequence encodes CSAQSGRGSVVQYF.

This clonotype was counted at least ten times. Being one base from a much bigger clone, this may be a read error. The chain recombines TRBV11-2 with TRBJ1-4; tentatively, D is TRBD1 (6 bases). The CDR3 contains 14 residues. The germline CDR1 and CDR2 sequences are SGHAT and FQNNGV. Between the trimmed V and J ends, which lost 6 bases and 8 bases, there was a span of 16 bases. CDR3 region: CASRRTGGAEKLFF. In DNA form, the CDR3 reads TGTGCCAGCAGACGTACGGGGGGCGCCGAAAAACTGTTTTTT.

On this clonotype itself: A much larger clone differs by one base, so this may be a read error. In DNA form, the CDR3 reads TGTGCCAGCAGCAGAGGACAGTCTCTAACAGATACGCAGTATTTT. Its protein product is CASSRGQSLTDTQYF. The chain combines TRBV5-6 with TRBJ2-3; D may be TRBD1 (6 bases). This CDR3 comprises 15 residues. V dropped 4 bases and J dropped 3 bases, with 15 bases sitting between them. The germline CDR1 and CDR2 sequences are SGHDT and YYEEEE.

The chain links TRBV20-1 to TRBJ2-7; a possible D gene is TRBD2 (6 bases). This CDR3 is built from 14 residues. Germline CDR1 is DFQATT and CDR2 is SNEGSKA (reference sequence). V shed 0 bases and J shed 12 bases, with 21 bases lying between them. The CDR3 here is CSARDGGTAGVLYF. The DNA for the CDR3 is TGCAGTGCTAGAGATGGGGGGACGGCCGGAGTTTTGTACTTC.

With regard to this clonotype: The junction and the germline gene differ at one end; a read error may be behind it. The chain uses TRBV18 and TRBJ2-2; TRBD2 might be the D (6 bases). The CDR3 is 20 residues long. The germline gives CDR1 KGHSH, CDR2 LQKENI. CDR3 protein: CASSPPWRGSRGRGAGELLF. CDR3 DNA sequence: TGTGCCAGCTCACCACCGTGGAGGGGCTCGAGGGGTCGTGGGGCCGGGGAGCTGCTTTTT.

The table lists this clonotype with many counts. The chain links TRBV7-9 to TRBJ1-1, with D possibly matching TRBD1 (5 bases). This CDR3 comprises 15 residues. Per germline, CDR1 SEHNR and CDR2 FQNEAQ (reference sequence). V was trimmed by 5 bases and J by 4 bases, leaving 17 bases between them. The CDR3 spells CASSPAAGASTEAFF. CDR3 DNA sequence: TGTGCCAGCAGCCCCGCGGCCGGGGCAAGCACTGAAGCTTTCTTT. The full variable domain, its missing parts supplied by reference TRBV7-9 and TRBJ1-1, is DTGVSQNPRHKITKRGQNVTFRCDPISEHNRLYWYRQTLGQGPEFLTYFQNEAQLEKSRLLSDRFSAERPKGSFSTLEIQRTEQGDSAMYLCASSPAAGASTEAFFGQGTRLTVV.

Details on this clonotype: A much larger clone sits a single nucleotide away, making a read error possible. No conserved phenylalanine or tryptophan ends this CDR3, so it is likely a read error. The V gene is TRBV14, the J gene TRBJ2-5; no clear D. Germline CDR1 is SGHDN and CDR2 is FVKESK. The CDR3 is made up of 13 amino acids. V dropped 6 bases and J dropped 2 bases, with 10 bases sitting between them. The CDR3 DNA reads as TGTGCCAGCAGTCTCCAGCTACAAGAGACCCAGTACTCC. Translation: CASSLQLQETQYS.